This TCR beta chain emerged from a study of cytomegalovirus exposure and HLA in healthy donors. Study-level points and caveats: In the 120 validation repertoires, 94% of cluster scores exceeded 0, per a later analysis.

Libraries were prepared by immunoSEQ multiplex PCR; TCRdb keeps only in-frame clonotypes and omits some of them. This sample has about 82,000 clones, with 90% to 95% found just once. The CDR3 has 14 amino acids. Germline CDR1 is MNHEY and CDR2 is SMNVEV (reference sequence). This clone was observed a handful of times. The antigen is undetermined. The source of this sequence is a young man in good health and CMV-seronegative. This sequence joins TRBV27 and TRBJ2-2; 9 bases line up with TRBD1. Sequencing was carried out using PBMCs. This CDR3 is CACSRTGVTGELFF. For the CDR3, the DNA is TGTGCGTGCTCCCGGACAGGGGTAACCGGGGAGCTGTTTTTT.